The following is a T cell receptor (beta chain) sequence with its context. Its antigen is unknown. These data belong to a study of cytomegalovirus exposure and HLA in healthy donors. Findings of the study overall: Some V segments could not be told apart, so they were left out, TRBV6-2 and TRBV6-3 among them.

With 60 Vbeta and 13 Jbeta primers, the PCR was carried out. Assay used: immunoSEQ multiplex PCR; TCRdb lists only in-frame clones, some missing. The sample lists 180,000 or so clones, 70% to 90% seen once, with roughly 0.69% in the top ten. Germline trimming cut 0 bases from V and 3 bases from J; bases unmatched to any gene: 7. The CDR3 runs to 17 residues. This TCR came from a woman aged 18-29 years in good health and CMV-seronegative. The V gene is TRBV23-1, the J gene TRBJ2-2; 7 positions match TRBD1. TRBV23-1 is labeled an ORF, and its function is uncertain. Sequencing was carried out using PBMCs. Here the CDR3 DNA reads TGCGCCAGCAGTCAATCGAACGCTGACAGGGACACCGGGGAGCTGTTTTTT. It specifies CASSQSNADRDTGELFF.